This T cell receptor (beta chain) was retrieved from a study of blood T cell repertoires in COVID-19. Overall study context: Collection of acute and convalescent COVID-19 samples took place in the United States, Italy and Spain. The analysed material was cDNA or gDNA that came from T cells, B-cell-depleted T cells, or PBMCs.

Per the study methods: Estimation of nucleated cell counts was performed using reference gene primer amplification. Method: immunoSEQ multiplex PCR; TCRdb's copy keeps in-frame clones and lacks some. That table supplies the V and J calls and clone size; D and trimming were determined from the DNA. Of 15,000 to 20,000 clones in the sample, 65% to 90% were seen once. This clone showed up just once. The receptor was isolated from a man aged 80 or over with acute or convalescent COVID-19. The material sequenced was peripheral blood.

The CDR3 DNA reads TGTGCCAGCTCACCTAACACGAACACTGAAGCTTTCTTT. Its translation is CASSPNTNTEAFF. The rearrangement joins TRBV18 to TRBJ1-1; no definite D call. V dropped 3 bases and J dropped 1 base, with 6 bases sitting between them. CDR3 size: 13 residues. The germline V gene has CDR1 KGHSH and CDR2 LQKENI.